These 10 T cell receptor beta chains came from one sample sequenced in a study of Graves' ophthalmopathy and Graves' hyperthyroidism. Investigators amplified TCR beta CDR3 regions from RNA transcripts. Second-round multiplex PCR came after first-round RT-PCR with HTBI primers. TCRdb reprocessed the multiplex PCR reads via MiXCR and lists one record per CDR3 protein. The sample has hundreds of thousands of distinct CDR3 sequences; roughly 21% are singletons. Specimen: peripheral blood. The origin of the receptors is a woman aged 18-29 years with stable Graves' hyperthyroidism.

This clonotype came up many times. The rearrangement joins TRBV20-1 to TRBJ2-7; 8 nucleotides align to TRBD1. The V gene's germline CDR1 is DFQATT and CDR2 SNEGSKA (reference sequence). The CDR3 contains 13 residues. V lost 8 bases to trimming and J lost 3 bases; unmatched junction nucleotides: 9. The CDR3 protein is CSSITGQGYEQYF. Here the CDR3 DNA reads TGCAGTTCAATTACTGGACAGGGCTACGAGCAGTACTTC.

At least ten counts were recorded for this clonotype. DNA for the CDR3: TGTGCCAGCAGTTCCAGGGACAGGGAGTTTGAAGCTTTCTTT. As protein: CASSSRDREFEAFF. V is TRBV6-5 and J is TRBJ1-1, with 9 bases lining up with TRBD1. V shed 4 bases and J 7 bases; nucleotides not matched to a gene: 7. Looked up from germline, CDR1 is MNHEY and CDR2 is SVGAGI. CDR3 size: 14 residues.

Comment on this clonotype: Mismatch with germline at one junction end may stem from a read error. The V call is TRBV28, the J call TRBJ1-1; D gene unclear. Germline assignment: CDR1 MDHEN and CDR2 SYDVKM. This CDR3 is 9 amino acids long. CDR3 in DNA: TGTGCCAGCGGTGGCGGGCGGCTCTTT. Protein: CASGGGRLF.

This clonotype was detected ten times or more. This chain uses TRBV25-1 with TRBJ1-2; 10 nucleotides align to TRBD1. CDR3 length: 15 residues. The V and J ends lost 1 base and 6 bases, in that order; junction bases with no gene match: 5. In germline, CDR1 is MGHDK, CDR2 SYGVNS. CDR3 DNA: TGTGCCAGCAGTGAATTCGGGACAGGGGTTCATGGCTACACCTTC. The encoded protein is CASSEFGTGVHGYTF.

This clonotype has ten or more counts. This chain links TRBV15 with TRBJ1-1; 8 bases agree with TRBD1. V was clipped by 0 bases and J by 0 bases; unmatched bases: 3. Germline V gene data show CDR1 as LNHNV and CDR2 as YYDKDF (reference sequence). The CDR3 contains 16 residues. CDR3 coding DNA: TGTGCCACCAGCAGAGAGGTGACAGGGGTGAACACTGAAGCTTTCTTT. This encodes CATSREVTGVNTEAFF. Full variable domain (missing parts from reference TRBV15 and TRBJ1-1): DAMVIQNPRYQVTQFGKPVTLSCSQTLNHNVMYWYQQKSSQAPKLLFHYYDKDFNNEADTPDNFQSRRPNTSFCFLDIRSPGLGDTAMYLCATSREVTGVNTEAFFGQGTRLTVV.

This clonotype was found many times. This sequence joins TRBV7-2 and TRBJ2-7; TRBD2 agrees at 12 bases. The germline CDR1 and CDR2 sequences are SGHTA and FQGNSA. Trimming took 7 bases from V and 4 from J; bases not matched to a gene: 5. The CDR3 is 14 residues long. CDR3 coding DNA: TGTGCCAGCAAAATGACTAGCGGGAGTTACGAGCAGTACTTC. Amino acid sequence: CASKMTSGSYEQYF.

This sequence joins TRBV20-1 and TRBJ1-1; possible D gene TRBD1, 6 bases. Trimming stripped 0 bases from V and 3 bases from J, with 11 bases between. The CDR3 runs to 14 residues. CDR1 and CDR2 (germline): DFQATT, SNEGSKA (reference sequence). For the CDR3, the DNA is TGCAGTGCTAGAGATGGGGGGCTCCACACTGAAGCTTTCTTT. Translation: CSARDGGLHTEAFF.

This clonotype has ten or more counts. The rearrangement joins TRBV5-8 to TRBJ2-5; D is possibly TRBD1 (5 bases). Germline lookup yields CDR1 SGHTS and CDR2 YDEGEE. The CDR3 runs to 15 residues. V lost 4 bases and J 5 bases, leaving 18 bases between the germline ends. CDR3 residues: CASSLGEFPRETQYF. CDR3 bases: TGTGCCAGCAGCCTAGGGGAATTCCCGAGGGAGACCCAGTACTTC. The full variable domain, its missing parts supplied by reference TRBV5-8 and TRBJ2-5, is EAGVTQSPTHLIKTRGQQATLRCSPISGHTSVYWYQQALGLGLQFLLWYDEGEERNRGNFPPRFSGRQFPNYSSELNVNALELEDSALYLCASSLGEFPRETQYFGPGTRLLVL.

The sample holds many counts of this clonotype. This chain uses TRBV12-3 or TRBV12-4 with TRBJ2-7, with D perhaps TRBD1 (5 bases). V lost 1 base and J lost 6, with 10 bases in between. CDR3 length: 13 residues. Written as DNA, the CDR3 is TGTGCCAGCAGTTTAGTACCAGGGATCGAGCAGTACTTC. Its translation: CASSLVPGIEQYF.

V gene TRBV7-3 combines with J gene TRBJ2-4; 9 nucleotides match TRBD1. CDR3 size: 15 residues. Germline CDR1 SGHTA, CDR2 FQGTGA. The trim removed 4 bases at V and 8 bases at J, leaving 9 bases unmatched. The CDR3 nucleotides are TGTGCCAGCAGCTCCGTCCGGGACAGGGAGGACATTCAGTACTTC. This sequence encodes CASSSVRDREDIQYF.